A single sample is the source of the 29 T cell receptor beta chains below, sequenced in a study of cytomegalovirus exposure and HLA in healthy donors. PCR employed 60 Vbeta and 13 Jbeta primers. The data were produced by immunoSEQ multiplex PCR, yet TCRdb's version contains in-frame clones alone and is incomplete. The table includes about 200,000 clones, roughly 80% detected once. The specimen was PBMCs. These receptors all stem from a woman aged 18-29 years in good health and CMV-seronegative.

This rearrangement joins TRBV19 to TRBJ2-5; 9 nucleotides agree with TRBD2. With V trimmed by 5 bases and J by 4 bases, 5 bases remained unmatched. The germline CDR1 and CDR2 sequences are LNHDA and SQIVND (reference sequence). The CDR3 totals 14 residues. CDR3 DNA: TGTGCCAGTAGTGAGGGACTAGCAGCAGAGACCCAGTACTTC. Its protein is CASSEGLAAETQYF.

The V gene is TRBV28, the J gene TRBJ2-7; TRBD2 matches at 8 bases. J lost 4 bases, V lost 8 bases, and 7 bases had no gene match. CDR1 is MDHEN and CDR2 is SYDVKM in the germline V gene. The CDR3 is made up of 13 amino acids. The CDR3 region is CASYGGGTYEQYF. The CDR3 nucleotides are TGTGCCAGCTACGGGGGGGGGACGTACGAGCAGTACTTC. Complete variable domain (other parts from reference TRBV28 and TRBJ2-7): DVKVTQSSRYLVKRTGEKVFLECVQDMDHENMFWYRQDPGLGLRLIYFSYDVKMKEKGDIPEGYSVSREKKERFSLILESASTNQTSMYLCASYGGGTYEQYFGPGTRLTVT.

This clone occurred a few times. The CDR3 region is CASSLVGTGAGELFF. DNA for the CDR3: TGCGCCAGCAGCTTGGTAGGGACAGGAGCCGGGGAGCTGTTTTTT. The chain recombines TRBV5-1 with TRBJ2-2; TRBD1 matches 8 bases. Per germline, CDR1 SGHRS and CDR2 YFSETQ. V was clipped by 0 bases and J by 6 bases; unmatched bases: 4. The CDR3 extends over 15 amino acids.

This clone was detected only a few times. This rearrangement joins TRBV6-5 to TRBJ1-1; no firm D call. Trimming removed 3 bases at V and 3 bases at J, with 8 bases between. The germline gives CDR1 MNHEY, CDR2 SVGAGI. This CDR3 is 13 amino acids long. The CDR3 DNA reads as TGTGCCAGCAGTTATCTTGGCTACACTGAAGCTTTCTTT. Its translation: CASSYLGYTEAFF.

This rearrangement joins TRBV4-3 to TRBJ2-2; TRBD2 aligns across 9 bases. The ends lost 1 base at V and 4 bases at J; junction bases unmatched: 4. Germline CDR1 and CDR2: LGHNA and YSLEER. CDR3 length: 16 amino acids. CDR3 in DNA: TGCGCCAGCAGCCAAGCGGGCGGGAGGGCCACCGGGGAGCTGTTTTTT. Translation gives CASSQAGGRATGELFF.

V usage is TRBV30 and J usage is TRBJ1-2; no reliable D call. The germline gives CDR1 GTSNPN, CDR2 SVGIG (reference sequence). CDR3 length: 13 residues. Between the trimmed V and J ends, which lost 3 bases and 8 bases, there was a span of 16 bases. CDR3 sequence reads: CAWRADRTSGYTF. The CDR3 DNA follows: TGTGCCTGGAGGGCCGACCGGACTTCGGGCTACACCTTC.

The V call is TRBV5-1, the J call TRBJ1-6; D not resolved. The ends were cut back, 0 bases at V and 0 bases at J, with 4 bases in the middle. The length of the CDR3 is 15 residues. Germline CDR1 reads SGHRS; CDR2 reads YFSETQ. CDR3 DNA sequence: TGCGCCAGCAGCTTGGATAGCTCCTATAATTCACCCCTCCACTTT. This encodes CASSLDSSYNSPLHF.

The chain has TRBV14 and TRBJ1-4; a possible D gene is TRBD1 (5 bases). Germline CDR1 and CDR2: SGHDN and FVKESK. The CDR3 totals 17 residues. V was trimmed by 4 bases and J by 8 bases, leaving 23 bases between them. This CDR3 is CASSRTQGKGSREKLFF. The CDR3 DNA sequence: TGTGCCAGCAGCCGCACCCAAGGGAAGGGGTCTAGGGAAAAACTGTTTTTT.

This chain joins TRBV5-8 and TRBJ2-7, with 8 bases aligning to TRBD1. This CDR3 contains 17 residues. CDR1 and CDR2 (germline): SGHTS, YDEGEE. With 0 bases clipped from V and 4 bases from J, the junction kept 12 bases outside the gene matches. The CDR3 DNA is TGTGCCAGCAGCTTGGTTTTTCGGGCAGGGGGCATGTACGAGCAGTACTTC. The encoded protein is CASSLVFRAGGMYEQYF.

DNA of the CDR3: TGTGCCAGCAGCCTAGAGGGACTAGCGGTCACCGGGGAGCTGTTTTTT. It yields the protein CASSLEGLAVTGELFF. The chain links TRBV7-2 to TRBJ2-2; the match to TRBD2 covers 11 bases. CDR3 length: 16 residues. The junction had 6 bases not matched to a gene; V was cut back by 5 bases and J by 4 bases. Germline V CDR1 and CDR2: SGHTA, FQGNSA.

V and J are TRBV2 and TRBJ1-1; D may be TRBD1 (6 bases). Between the trimmed V and J ends, which lost 8 bases and 7 bases, there was a span of 20 bases. The CDR3 contains 14 residues. Germline lookup yields CDR1 SNHLY and CDR2 FYNNEI. The CDR3: CASVGEGGLSEAFF. CDR3 coding DNA: TGTGCCAGCGTTGGGGAGGGGGGGCTAAGTGAAGCTTTCTTT.

V is TRBV5-8 and J is TRBJ1-5, with D possibly being TRBD1 (5 bases). V lost 1 base and J 6 bases, leaving 14 bases between the germline ends. Germline CDR1 reads SGHTS; CDR2 reads YDEGEE. The length of the CDR3 is 15 residues. The CDR3 DNA follows: TGTGCCAGCAGCTTGTCCAGGGTCGGCGCTCAGCCCCAGCATTTT. Translating it yields CASSLSRVGAQPQHF.

The chain recombines TRBV6-1 with TRBJ2-7; 11 bases line up with TRBD2. The CDR3 is made up of 13 amino acids. V gave up 6 bases and J gave up 3 bases; unmatched junction bases: 1. Germline lookup yields CDR1 MNHNS and CDR2 SASEGT. CDR3 sequence: CASRLAGDYEQYF. The CDR3 DNA reads TGTGCCAGCAGACTAGCGGGGGACTACGAGCAGTACTTC.

This clone was seen once. The chain joins TRBV10-2 to TRBJ2-2; 7 nucleotides align to TRBD2. With V trimmed by 8 bases and J by 3 bases, 12 bases remained unmatched. Germline-derived CDR1 and CDR2 are WSHSY and SAAADI. The CDR3 consists of 16 residues. The DNA for the CDR3 is TGCGCCAGCCGAGGCTGGGAGGGCCTCCACACCGGGGAGCTGTTTTTT. Amino acid sequence: CASRGWEGLHTGELFF.

This clone was seen only a few times. The V gene is TRBV29-1, the J gene TRBJ1-1; TRBD1 agrees at 7 bases. The J segment lost 0 bases and the V segment lost 4 bases, leaving 5 bases of the junction unmatched. In germline, CDR1 is SQVTM, CDR2 ANQGSEA. The CDR3 is made up of 14 amino acids. CDR3 residues: CSVARDSMNTEAFF. The CDR3 nucleotides are TGCAGCGTTGCAAGGGACAGTATGAACACTGAAGCTTTCTTT.

This clone came up once. The CDR3 nucleotides read TGTGCCAGCGGTCTCGGGAGCTCTGGGGCCAACGTCCTGACTTTC. Its protein product is CASGLGSSGANVLTF. The rearrangement joins TRBV28 to TRBJ2-6; D may be TRBD2 (6 bases). Trimming removed 8 bases at V and 0 bases at J, with 11 bases between. The CDR3 length is 15 residues. Per the germline V gene, CDR1 is MDHEN and CDR2 is SYDVKM.

Only a few counts were recorded for this clone. The V and J genes are TRBV7-2 and TRBJ2-5; D perhaps matches TRBD2 (5 bases). TRBJ2-7 explains the end of the DNA better; the J call may be wrong. CDR1 and CDR2 (germline): SGHTA, FQGNSA. The CDR3 sequence is 14 residues long. CDR3 nucleotide sequence: TGTGCCAGCAGCTTATGGGCTAGCAACTACGAGCAGTACTTC. Protein: CASSLWASNYEQYF.

Comment on this clone: Other DNA sequences of this sample code for an identical CDR3. The rearrangement uses TRBV5-6 and TRBJ2-5, with D perhaps matching TRBD1 (5 bases). CDR3 length: 15 amino acids. The germline V gene encodes CDR1 SGHDT and CDR2 YYEEEE. The V gene lost 4 bases and the J gene lost 4 bases, with 17 bases spanning the gap. In nucleotides, the CDR3 is TGTGCCAGCAGCCCCCCACAGGAAGGTGGAGAGACCCAGTACTTC. Its translation: CASSPPQEGGETQYF.

The chain uses TRBV28 and TRBJ1-1; possibly TRBD1 for D (5 bases). The CDR3 runs to 12 residues. Germline CDR1 is MDHEN and CDR2 is SYDVKM. Trimming cost V 4 bases and J 3 bases, with 6 bases left between them. DNA for the CDR3: TGTGCCAGCAGTTCAGGGCACACTGAAGCTTTCTTT. It specifies CASSSGHTEAFF.

V gene TRBV9 combines with J gene TRBJ2-5, with 7 bases aligning to TRBD2. The J segment lost 5 bases and the V segment lost 4 bases, leaving 35 bases of the junction unmatched. Germline V gene sequence: CDR1 SGDLS, CDR2 YYNGEE. This CDR3 region has 23 residues. CDR3 in DNA: TGTGCCAGCAGCCTTAGGTGGGGGAGGGAGGATTTCCGCGGGAACAAGATCCAGGAGACCCAGTACTTC. It yields the protein CASSLRWGREDFRGNKIQETQYF.

V gene TRBV9 combines with J gene TRBJ2-5; TRBD1 matches at 9 bases. V trimming: 0 bases; J trimming: 4 bases; junction bases outside the gene matches: 4. The CDR3 totals 15 residues. Germline CDR1 is SGDLS and CDR2 is YYNGEE. CDR3 nucleotides: TGTGCCAGCAGCGTAGATAGGGGACAGGGAGAGACCCAGTACTTC. The encoded protein is CASSVDRGQGETQYF.

The chain has TRBV7-2 and TRBJ2-7, with a tentative D call TRBD1 (5 bases). The germline V gene encodes CDR1 SGHTA and CDR2 FQGNSA. The CDR3 loop spans 12 amino acids. V lost 2 bases and J lost 5, with 7 bases in between. This CDR3 is CASSLKGHEQYF. Here the CDR3 DNA reads TGTGCCAGCAGCTTAAAGGGGCACGAGCAGTACTTC. Together with reference TRBV7-2 and TRBJ2-7, the CDR3 gives the full variable domain: GAGVSQSPSNKVTEKGKDVELRCDPISGHTALYWYRQSLGQGLEFLIYFQGNSAPDKSGLPSDRFSAERTGGSVSTLTIQRTQQEDSAVYLCASSLKGHEQYFGPGTRLTVT.

Worth noting for this clone: This specimen includes other DNA sequences encoding the same CDR3. This rearrangement joins TRBV7-2 to TRBJ2-2; D gene ambiguous. In germline, CDR1 is SGHTA, CDR2 FQGNSA. This CDR3 region has 12 residues. Deletions cut 4 bases from V and 8 bases from J, with 8 bases between. The CDR3 reads CASSSPLGELFF. The CDR3 DNA sequence: TGTGCCAGCAGCTCCCCCCTGGGGGAGCTGTTTTTT.

To note about this clone: The conserved phenylalanine or tryptophan is not found at the CDR3 terminus, so this likely reflects a read error. This sequence joins TRBV6-1 and TRBJ2-7; 7 positions match TRBD1. The V gene end was trimmed by 0 bases and the J gene end by 2 bases; junction bases not matched to a gene: 7. This CDR3 region has 16 residues. Germline V gene sequence: CDR1 MNHNS, CDR2 SASEGT. For the CDR3, the DNA is TGTGCCAGCAGTGAAGCGGTTGGGACAGAACCCTACGAGCAGTACCTC. Residues: CASSEAVGTEPYEQYL.

This chain's CDR3 is CASSWAGQGEPGEQYF. Written as DNA, the CDR3 is TGTGCCAGCAGCTGGGCCGGACAGGGAGAACCCGGCGAGCAGTACTTC. The chain carries TRBV7-9 and TRBJ2-7, with 8 positions matching TRBD1. The CDR3 length is 16 residues. Trimming at V came to 4 bases and at J to 6 bases, leaving 14 bases not matched to a gene. Germline V gene data show CDR1 as SEHNR and CDR2 as FQNEAQ (reference sequence). Together with reference TRBV7-9 and TRBJ2-7, the CDR3 gives the full variable domain: DTGVSQNPRHKITKRGQNVTFRCDPISEHNRLYWYRQTLGQGPEFLTYFQNEAQLEKSRLLSDRFSAERPKGSFSTLEIQRTEQGDSAMYLCASSWAGQGEPGEQYFGPGTRLTVT.

The chain uses TRBV14 and TRBJ2-5, with 7 bases matching TRBD1. Per germline, CDR1 SGHDN and CDR2 FVKESK. J gave up 1 base and V 3 bases, and 8 bases lay outside the gene matches. This CDR3 region has 16 residues. The CDR3 reads CASSHEFRDSQETQYF. CDR3 sequence (DNA): TGTGCCAGCAGCCACGAGTTCCGGGACAGCCAAGAGACCCAGTACTTC.

The rearrangement links TRBV2 to TRBJ1-2; the D gene is possibly TRBD1 (5 bases). There are 15 residues in the CDR3. Deletions cut 5 bases from V and 6 bases from J, with 19 bases between. Germline V lookup: CDR1 SNHLY, CDR2 FYNNEI. In DNA form, the CDR3 reads TGTGCCAGCAGTTCGGACCGAACGGGGGGAGATGGCTACACCTTC. Translating gives CASSSDRTGGDGYTF.

The rearrangement links TRBV10-3 to TRBJ1-6; D is possibly TRBD1 (5 bases). Germline V lookup: CDR1 ENHRY, CDR2 SYGVKD. This CDR3 region has 14 residues. The V and J ends lost 7 bases and 7 bases respectively, with 14 bases between them. This CDR3 reads CAIKPGLDNSPLHF. The CDR3 DNA sequence: TGTGCCATCAAACCGGGACTCGACAATTCACCCCTCCACTTT.

The V call is TRBV7-8, the J call TRBJ2-5; TRBD1 might be the D (5 bases). The CDR3 spans 17 residues. In germline, CDR1 is SGHVS, CDR2 FQNEAQ. Deletions cut 5 bases from V and 1 base from J, with 20 bases between. The CDR3 DNA follows: TGTGCCAGCAGCCCATTCCGGCTCAGACAGCTCCAAGAGACCCAGTACTTC. This codes for CASSPFRLRQLQETQYF. Drawing the rest from reference TRBV7-8 and TRBJ2-5, the complete variable domain is GAGVSQSPRYKVAKRGQDVALRCDPISGHVSLFWYQQALGQGPEFLTYFQNEAQLDKSGLPSDRFFAERPEGSVSTLKIQRTQQEDSAVYLCASSPFRLRQLQETQYFGPGTRLLVL.